This entry lists 26 T cell receptor beta chains sequenced from one sample in a study of human T cells and chemical hapten exposure. MiXCR was run by TCRdb on the RACE reads, yielding one entry per CDR3 protein. In the table there are roughly 100,000 distinct CDR3 sequences, around 10% of which are singletons. Time point defined: pre-sensitization, week 0. Treatment indicated: therapeutic diphenylcyclopropenone sensitization with weekly scalp DPC. Specimen: whole blood, collected in connection with sensitization to the hapten diphenylcyclopropenone (DPC). These receptors were obtained from a woman aged 45-59 years with alopecia areata. Some clones in this sample may be carry-over from other donors' samples.

This clonotype turned up a few times. The chain is built from TRBV18 and TRBJ1-3; 7 bases agree with TRBD1. The CDR3 loop spans 15 amino acids. V shed 3 bases, J shed 4 bases, and the junction held 6 bases outside the gene matches. The germline CDR1 and CDR2 sequences are KGHSH and LQKENI. CDR3: CASSPETGRGNTIYF. In nucleotides, the CDR3 is TGTGCCAGCTCACCGGAGACAGGGAGAGGAAACACCATATATTTT.

This sequence joins TRBV5-1 and TRBJ2-1; 10 nucleotides line up with TRBD2. V trimming: 4 bases; J trimming: 0 bases; junction bases outside the gene matches: 7. In germline, CDR1 is SGHRS, CDR2 YFSETQ. CDR3 length: 17 residues. CDR3 region: CASSPSSGGSSYNEQFF. In DNA, the CDR3 is TGCGCCAGCAGCCCCTCTAGCGGGGGCTCCTCCTACAATGAGCAGTTCTTC.

This clonotype was seen many times. The CDR3 region is CASSFPERGNTEAFF. CDR3 DNA: TGTGCCAGCAGCTTCCCGGAACGGGGTAATACTGAAGCTTTCTTT. This rearrangement joins TRBV7-9 to TRBJ1-1; D call uncertain. CDR1 and CDR2 from the germline V gene are SEHNR and FQNEAQ (reference sequence). Trimming cost V 3 bases and J 5 bases, with 16 bases left between them. CDR3 size: 15 residues. Based on the CDR3 plus reference TRBV7-9 and TRBJ1-1, the full variable domain is DTGVSQNPRHKITKRGQNVTFRCDPISEHNRLYWYRQTLGQGPEFLTYFQNEAQLEKSRLLSDRFSAERPKGSFSTLEIQRTEQGDSAMYLCASSFPERGNTEAFFGQGTRLTVV.

The genes are TRBV29-1 and TRBJ2-3; TRBD2 is a possible D gene (6 bases). V was cut by 3 bases and J by 0 bases, with 7 bases left in between. The CDR3 loop spans 13 amino acids. The germline CDR1 and CDR2 sequences are SQVTM and ANQGSEA. Written as DNA, the CDR3 is TGCAGCGTTGATGCGGGGAGCACAGATACGCAGTATTTT. This encodes CSVDAGSTDTQYF.

This clonotype turned up a few times. The rearrangement uses TRBV5-6 and TRBJ2-2; D possibly corresponds to TRBD1 (6 bases). The germline V and J ends were trimmed by 2 bases and 6 bases, with 17 bases remaining between them. Germline values: CDR1 SGHDT, CDR2 YYEEEE. The CDR3 totals 16 residues. This chain's CDR3 is CASSLLTGFDSGELFF. CDR3 coding DNA: TGTGCCAGCAGCTTACTCACAGGGTTTGACTCCGGGGAGCTGTTTTTT. Variable domain in full (rest from reference TRBV5-6 and TRBJ2-2): DAGVTQSPTHLIKTRGQQVTLRCSPKSGHDTVSWYQQALGQGPQFIFQYYEEEERQRGNFPDRFSGHQFPNYSSELNVNALLLGDSALYLCASSLLTGFDSGELFFGEGSRLTVL.

The rearrangement uses TRBV12-3 or TRBV12-4 and TRBJ2-2, with TRBD2 matching 10 bases. This CDR3 is built from 17 residues. With V trimmed by 4 bases and J by 5 bases, 10 bases remained unmatched. The CDR3 is CASSYPWTSGTTGELFF. CDR3 DNA: TGTGCCAGCAGTTACCCCTGGACTAGCGGAACAACCGGGGAGCTGTTTTTT.

Comments on this clonotype: A much larger clonotype is one base distant, so this may be a read error. This chain links TRBV28 with TRBJ1-1; D is ambiguous. The V end lost 6 bases, the J end lost 0 bases, and 8 bases lay between the germline ends. This CDR3 is 13 amino acids long. Germline V gene lookup returns CDR1 MDHEN and CDR2 SYDVKM. The CDR3 DNA follows: TGTGCCAGCAGAGATAACATGAACACTGAAGCTTTCTTT. Its protein is CASRDNMNTEAFF.

This clonotype was found a few times. The chain carries TRBV29-1 and TRBJ2-1, with 9 bases fitting TRBD2. The V gene end was trimmed by 2 bases and the J gene end by 9 bases; junction bases not matched to a gene: 8. This CDR3 has 14 residues. The germline V gene has CDR1 SQVTM and CDR2 ANQGSEA. The CDR3 coding sequence is TGCAGCGTTGAACGCGGGACTAGCTCCGGTGAGCAGTTCTTC. Its translation: CSVERGTSSGEQFF.

This clonotype has just a few counts. The genes are TRBV29-1 and TRBJ1-1; D gene unclear. CDR1 SQVTM and CDR2 ANQGSEA come from the germline V gene. This CDR3 has 10 amino acids. V gave up 4 bases and J gave up 3 bases, with 3 bases separating them. DNA for the CDR3: TGCAGCGTTGCCTACACTGAAGCTTTCTTT. It specifies CSVAYTEAFF.

The chain employs TRBV7-2 and TRBJ2-1; TRBD2 agrees at 10 bases. The germline CDR1 and CDR2 sequences are SGHTA and FQGNSA. CDR3 size: 18 residues. V gave up 1 base and J gave up 4 bases; unmatched junction bases: 10. The CDR3 DNA reads as TGTGCCAGCAGCTTAGTTGCTAGCGGGGGCCTTGGATACAATGAGCAGTTCTTC. This encodes CASSLVASGGLGYNEQFF.

The rearrangement joins TRBV29-1 to TRBJ2-1; 11 nucleotides align to TRBD2. CDR1 is SQVTM and CDR2 is ANQGSEA in the germline V gene. The CDR3 runs 14 residues. After removal of 4 bases from V and 6 bases from J, the junction contained 5 bases not matched to a gene. CDR3 nucleotide sequence: TGCAGCGTTGGGTTTGGGACTAGCGGCAATGAGCAGTTCTTC. This codes for CSVGFGTSGNEQFF.

This clonotype was picked up a small number of times. This chain uses TRBV6-2 or TRBV6-3 with TRBJ1-1; TRBD1 matches at 11 bases. The junction had 5 bases not matched to a gene; V was cut back by 6 bases and J by 8 bases. Germline V gene lookup returns CDR1 MNHEY and CDR2 SVGEGT. The CDR3 extends over 13 amino acids. CDR3 nucleotides: TGTGCCAGCAGCGGACAGGGGGCCGGCGAAGCTTTCTTT. This sequence encodes CASSGQGAGEAFF.

This clonotype was counted many times. The rearrangement uses TRBV18 and TRBJ1-1; D not certain. This CDR3 has 14 residues. The germline V and J ends were trimmed by 2 bases and 4 bases, with 11 bases remaining between them. CDR1 and CDR2 (germline): KGHSH, LQKENI. In DNA form, the CDR3 reads TGTGCCAGCTCACCAGCCGGGGTGAGCACTGAAGCTTTCTTT. Translated, it gives CASSPAGVSTEAFF.

In this sample, this clonotype turned up many times. V is TRBV10-3 and J is TRBJ2-7, with 8 bases matching TRBD1. The V segment lost 7 bases and the J segment 2 bases; nucleotides outside the gene matches: 7. This CDR3 has 14 amino acids. Germline CDR1 ENHRY, CDR2 SYGVKD. In nucleotides, the CDR3 is TGTGCCATCACCTCCGGGACAGGAGCCTACGAGCAGTACTTC. Its translation: CAITSGTGAYEQYF.

The rearrangement links TRBV19 to TRBJ2-2; a possible D gene is TRBD2 (6 bases). From germline, CDR1 is LNHDA and CDR2 SQIVND (reference sequence). Trimming took 6 bases from V and 6 from J, leaving 11 bases between them. The CDR3 extends over 13 amino acids. CDR3 amino acids: CASRGLYPGELFF. The CDR3 DNA reads as TGTGCCAGTAGAGGACTATATCCCGGGGAGCTGTTTTTT. Full variable domain (outside the CDR3, taken from reference TRBV19 and TRBJ2-2): DGGITQSPKYLFRKEGQNVTLSCEQNLNHDAMYWYRQDPGQGLRLIYYSQIVNDFQKGDIAEGYSVSREKKESFPLTVTSAQKNPTAFYLCASRGLYPGELFFGEGSRLTVL.

This clonotype turned up a few times. V is TRBV15 and J is TRBJ1-2; possibly TRBD1 for D (6 bases). CDR1 is LNHNV, CDR2 YYDKDF, per germline (reference sequence). CDR3 length: 13 residues. V dropped 8 bases and J dropped 2 bases, with 12 bases sitting between them. The CDR3 nucleotides read TGTGCCACCTCCCGGGACATAAACTATGGCTACACCTTC. Translated, it gives CATSRDINYGYTF. Using reference TRBV15 and TRBJ1-2 for the parts outside the CDR3, the full variable domain is DAMVIQNPRYQVTQFGKPVTLSCSQTLNHNVMYWYQQKSSQAPKLLFHYYDKDFNNEADTPDNFQSRRPNTSFCFLDIRSPGLGDTAMYLCATSRDINYGYTFGSGTRLTVV.

The chain is built from TRBV14 and TRBJ2-7; 7 positions match TRBD1. The CDR3 runs to 15 residues. Germline CDR1 and CDR2: SGHDN and FVKESK. V lost 2 bases to trimming and J lost 4 bases; unmatched junction nucleotides: 8. As DNA, the CDR3 is TGTGCCAGCAGCCAACCGAACAGGGGACAATACGAGCAGTACTTC. Its protein product is CASSQPNRGQYEQYF.

V and J are TRBV7-9 and TRBJ1-6; TRBD1 aligns across 7 bases. V lost 7 bases and J lost 0; bases outside the gene matches: 3. CDR1 is SEHNR, CDR2 FQNEAQ, per germline (reference sequence). This CDR3 spans 15 amino acids. CDR3 sequence: CASNGQASYNSPLHF. Here the CDR3 DNA reads TGTGCCAGCAACGGACAGGCCTCCTATAATTCACCCCTCCACTTT.

This clonotype was counted many times. The chain has TRBV5-1 and TRBJ1-5; no firm D call. Trimming shortened V by 0 bases and J by 2 bases, and 15 bases separated the two germline ends. The CDR3 spans 17 residues. The germline V gene encodes CDR1 SGHRS and CDR2 YFSETQ. CDR3 bases: TGCGCCAGCAGCTTGGTGAGACATGGGAAGGGCAATCAGCCCCAGCATTTT. Its protein product is CASSLVRHGKGNQPQHF. Drawing the rest from reference TRBV5-1 and TRBJ1-5, the complete variable domain is KAGVTQTPRYLIKTRGQQVTLSCSPISGHRSVSWYQQTPGQGLQFLFEYFSETQRNKGNFPGRFSGRQFSNSRSEMNVSTLELGDSALYLCASSLVRHGKGNQPQHFGDGTRLSIL.

This clonotype was seen many times. The gene calls are TRBV12-3 or TRBV12-4 and TRBJ2-7, with 10 bases identical to TRBD2. Trimming removed 3 bases from V and 6 bases from J; junction bases left unmatched: 5. This CDR3 has 14 amino acids. The CDR3: CASSLLAGAGEQYF. CDR3 in DNA: TGTGCCAGCAGTTTGCTAGCGGGAGCAGGCGAGCAGTACTTC.

The chain links TRBV7-6 to TRBJ2-5; 8 bases are shared with TRBD1. Trimming cost V 5 bases and J 5 bases; bases outside gene matches: 13. Germline V gene data show CDR1 as SGHVS and CDR2 as FNYEAQ. The CDR3 runs 16 residues. The CDR3 DNA is TGTGCCAGCAGCCCGCAACAGGGGGGCCCTCAGGAGACCCAGTACTTC. Translated: CASSPQQGGPQETQYF.

The table lists this clonotype with many counts. CDR3 DNA: TGTGCCAGCAGTTACTCACGGGACAGTCAAGGCTACACCTTC. It yields the protein CASSYSRDSQGYTF. This chain connects TRBV6-5 to TRBJ1-2, with TRBD1 matching over 7 bases. Per germline, CDR1 MNHEY and CDR2 SVGAGI. V trimming: 0 bases; J trimming: 8 bases; junction bases outside the gene matches: 6. The CDR3 consists of 14 residues.

The chain combines TRBV12-3 or TRBV12-4 with TRBJ2-4; D is ambiguous. V gave up 6 bases and J gave up 1 base, with 13 bases separating them. This CDR3 comprises 15 residues. The CDR3: CASSPGGAAKNIQYF. The CDR3 coding sequence is TGTGCCAGCAGCCCTGGCGGAGCGGCCAAAAACATTCAGTACTTC.

This clonotype was picked up a small number of times. The chain employs TRBV2 and TRBJ2-3, with 8 bases lining up with TRBD2. This CDR3 has 15 residues. With V trimmed by 4 bases and J by 4 bases, 7 bases remained unmatched. The germline V gene encodes CDR1 SNHLY and CDR2 FYNNEI. The CDR3 here is CASSVRGEGPDTQYF. The CDR3 region has the DNA TGTGCCAGCAGTGTGCGGGGGGAGGGGCCAGATACGCAGTATTTT.

This clonotype was seen at least ten times. The CDR3 reads CASKDSGGHAYEQYF. The CDR3 DNA follows: TGTGCCAGCAAAGATAGCGGGGGGCATGCCTACGAGCAGTACTTC. The chain uses TRBV6-6 and TRBJ2-7, with 10 bases matching TRBD2. Per germline, CDR1 MNHNY and CDR2 SVGAGI (reference sequence). J lost 2 bases, V lost 7 bases, and 8 bases had no gene match. This CDR3 region has 15 residues.

This chain joins TRBV12-3 or TRBV12-4 and TRBJ1-5, with a weak D call TRBD1 (6 bases). The CDR3 length is 13 residues. Deletions cut 7 bases from V and 3 bases from J, with 10 bases between. The chain's CDR3 is CASTRQANQPQHF. CDR3 in DNA: TGTGCCAGCACCCGACAGGCCAATCAGCCCCAGCATTTT.